This T cell receptor (beta chain) was sequenced for a study of blood T cell repertoires in COVID-19. Overall study context: Whether acute or convalescent, the COVID-19 samples came from the United States, Italy and Spain. PBMCs, B-cell-depleted T cells, or T cells provided the cDNA or gDNA that made up the material.

This clone has only a few counts. Original processing methods: The assay estimated nucleated cells by amplifying reference gene primers. Some clones are missing from TCRdb's copy, which holds only in-frame ones; the method was immunoSEQ multiplex PCR. V, J and clone size reflect that table, while D and trimming were determined from the DNA. The table shows 150,000 to 200,000 clones, with around 87% occurring only once. This clonotype was obtained from a man younger than 35 with active or convalescent COVID-19. Sample: peripheral blood.

CDR3 nucleotides: TGCGCCAGCAGCTTGTCTGAAGGGAGGGAGCAGTTCTTC. It yields the protein CASSLSEGREQFF. The rearrangement joins TRBV5-1 to TRBJ2-1, with D possibly being TRBD2 (6 bases). Germline CDR1 SGHRS, CDR2 YFSETQ. This CDR3 has 13 residues. V lost 1 base and J lost 10, with 12 bases in between.